This section outlines one TCR beta chain sequence together with its context. Its cognate antigen is unknown. Germline CDR1 and CDR2: MNHEY and SMNVEV (reference sequence). This CDR3 comprises 16 residues. Unmatched junction bases numbered 7, after V lost 2 bases and J lost 3 bases. PCR used 60 Vbeta primers and 13 Jbeta primers. Some clones are missing from TCRdb's copy, which holds only in-frame ones; the method was immunoSEQ multiplex PCR. Of 150,000 to 200,000 clones in the sample, roughly 70% were seen once. This sample is part of a study of cytomegalovirus exposure and HLA in healthy donors. Study-wide results and limits: A cluster of highly shared sequence variants was likely a sequencing artifact. The study had only CMV serostatus as immune exposure information.

This sequence was found in a girl aged 5 to 17 in good health and CMV-seronegative. Material for sequencing was PBMCs. The chain recombines TRBV27 with TRBJ2-1; 7 bases are a match to TRBD2. In nucleotides, the CDR3 is TGTGCCAGCAGTTTACTCCCAGCGGGGTACTACAATGAGCAGTTCTTC. Translation gives CASSLLPAGYYNEQFF.